This TCR beta chain is from a study of control samples from healthy donors and cancer patients. The repertoire was sequenced with immunoSEQ multiplex PCR; TCRdb's copy has only in-frame clones and lacks some. The sample includes 35,000 to 50,000 clones, less than 85% seen only once; the top ten take 40% to 50%. CDR1 is MNHEY and CDR2 is SVGAGI in the germline V gene. The CDR3 has 14 residues. V lost 6 bases, J lost 4 bases, and 5 bases stayed unmatched. The chain couples TRBV6-5 to TRBJ2-3; 9 bases agree with TRBD2. This clonotype was obtained from a man between 60 and 70 years old in good health. Sequenced material: blood. The CDR3 loop reads CASSLAGAADTQYF. The CDR3 region has the DNA TGTGCCAGCAGCTTAGCGGGAGCTGCAGATACGCAGTATTTT.